These 3 T cell receptor beta chains were all obtained from the same sample, sequenced in a study of cytomegalovirus exposure and HLA in healthy donors. Measured with immunoSEQ multiplex PCR; TCRdb has only the in-frame clones, and not every one. Found here are fewer than 300,000 clones, around 89% of them singletons; the top ten hold about 0.86%. The sequenced sample was PBMCs. These receptors came from a woman aged 18-29 years in good health and CMV-seronegative.

CDR3 protein: CASSALTSGSADTQYF. The CDR3, as DNA: TGTGCCAGCAGCGCCTTAACTAGCGGGAGCGCAGATACGCAGTATTTT. The chain combines TRBV13 with TRBJ2-3; 11 bases are shared with TRBD2. The J segment lost 4 bases and the V segment lost 5 bases, leaving 8 bases of the junction unmatched. The CDR3 runs 16 residues. Per the germline V gene, CDR1 is PRHDT and CDR2 is FYEKMQ (reference sequence).

The chain joins TRBV18 to TRBJ2-7, with D possibly TRBD1 on 5 matching bases. This CDR3 is built from 15 residues. Deletions cut 1 base from V and 0 bases from J, with 10 bases between. CDR1 KGHSH and CDR2 LQKENI come from the germline V gene. The CDR3 loop reads CASSPQGPSSYEQYF. As DNA, the CDR3 is TGTGCCAGCTCACCACAGGGGCCCAGCTCCTACGAGCAGTACTTC.

V and J are TRBV9 and TRBJ2-7; the D gene is possibly TRBD1 (5 bases). Germline values: CDR1 SGDLS, CDR2 YYNGEE. The CDR3 has 12 amino acids. The V end was cut by 4 bases, the J end by 5 bases, with 10 bases between. CDR3 in DNA: TGTGCCAGCAGCCAGGGCAGGGACGAGCAGTACTTC. Protein sequence: CASSQGRDEQYF. The whole variable domain, filled in from reference TRBV9 and TRBJ2-7, reads DSGVTQTPKHLITATGQRVTLRCSPRSGDLSVYWYQQSLDQGLQFLIQYYNGEERAKGNILERFSAQQFPDLHSELNLSSLELGDSALYFCASSQGRDEQYFGPGTRLTVT.